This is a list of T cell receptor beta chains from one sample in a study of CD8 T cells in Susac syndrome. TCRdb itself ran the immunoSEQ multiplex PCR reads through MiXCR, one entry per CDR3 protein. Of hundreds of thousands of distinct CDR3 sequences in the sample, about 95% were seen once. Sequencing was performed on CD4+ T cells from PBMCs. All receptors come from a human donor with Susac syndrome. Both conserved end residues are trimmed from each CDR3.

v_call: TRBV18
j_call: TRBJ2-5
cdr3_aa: ASSPALAVQETQY

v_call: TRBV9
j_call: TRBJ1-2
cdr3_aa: ASSPRPDLDGYT

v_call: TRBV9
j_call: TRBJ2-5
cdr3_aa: ASSSRSGSETQY

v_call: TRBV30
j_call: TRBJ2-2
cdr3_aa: AWKTANTGELF

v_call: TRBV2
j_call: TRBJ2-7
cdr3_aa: ASRVTQAYEQY

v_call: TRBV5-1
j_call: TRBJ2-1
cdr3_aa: ASSQGTSIASEQF

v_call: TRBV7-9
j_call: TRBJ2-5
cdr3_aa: ASSFWTSGETQY

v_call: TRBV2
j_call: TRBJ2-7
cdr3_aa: ASRPLPGLVAYEQY

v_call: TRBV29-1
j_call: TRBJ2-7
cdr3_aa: SVDLQGAEQY

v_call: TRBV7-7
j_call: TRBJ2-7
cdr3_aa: ASSSDRGYEQY

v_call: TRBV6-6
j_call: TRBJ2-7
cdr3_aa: ASSYSIWAGEQY

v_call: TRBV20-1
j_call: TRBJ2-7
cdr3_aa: SAYNPGASFYEQY

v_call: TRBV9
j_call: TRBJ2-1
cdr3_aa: ASSVAGGGATRMNEQF

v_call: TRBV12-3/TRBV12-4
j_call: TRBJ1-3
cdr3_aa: ASSLQGAGNTIY

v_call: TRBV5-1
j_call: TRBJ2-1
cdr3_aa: ASSLGPTPVNEQF

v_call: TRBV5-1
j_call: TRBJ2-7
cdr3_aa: ASSALGQGPFEQY

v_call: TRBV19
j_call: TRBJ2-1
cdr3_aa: ASSIASTEADEQF

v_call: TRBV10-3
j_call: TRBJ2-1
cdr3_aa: AITPGGDAYNEQF

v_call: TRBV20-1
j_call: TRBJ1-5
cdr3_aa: SARARRLSNQPQH

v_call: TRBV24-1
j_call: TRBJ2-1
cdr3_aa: ATGVAGVNEQF

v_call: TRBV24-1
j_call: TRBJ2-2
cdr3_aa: ATSDSDSGFEGTGELF

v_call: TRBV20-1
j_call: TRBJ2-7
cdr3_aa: SASLADSSYEQY

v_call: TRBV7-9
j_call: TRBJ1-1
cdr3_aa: ASSPLVVVNTEAF

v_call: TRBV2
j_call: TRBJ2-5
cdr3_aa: ASTPRPGPQDPQY

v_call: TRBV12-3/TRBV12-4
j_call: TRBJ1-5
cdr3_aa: ASSDRGNSNQPQH

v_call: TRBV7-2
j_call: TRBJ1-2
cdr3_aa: ASSLGQAGGYT

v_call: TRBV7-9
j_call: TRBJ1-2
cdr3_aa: ASSRAGGDYGYT

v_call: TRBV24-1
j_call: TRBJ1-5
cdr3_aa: ATSDSPGQSNQPQH

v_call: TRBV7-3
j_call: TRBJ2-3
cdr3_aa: ASNLTPASTDTQY

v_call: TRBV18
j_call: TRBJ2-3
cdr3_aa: ASSPERGGLDTQY

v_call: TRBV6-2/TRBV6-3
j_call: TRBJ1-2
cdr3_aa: ASSFRREGPKGYT

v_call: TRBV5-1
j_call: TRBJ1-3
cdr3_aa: ASSLDGSGNTIY

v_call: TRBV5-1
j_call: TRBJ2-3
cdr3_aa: ASSLEAGAADTQY

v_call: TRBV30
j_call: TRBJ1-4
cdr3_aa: AWRRGQAHNEKLF

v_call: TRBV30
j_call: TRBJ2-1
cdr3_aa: AWSRRGRGRGPGNEQF

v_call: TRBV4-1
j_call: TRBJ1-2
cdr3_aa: ASSQDWEVGYT

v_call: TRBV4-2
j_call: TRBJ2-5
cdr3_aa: ASSLGDGGSLSETQY

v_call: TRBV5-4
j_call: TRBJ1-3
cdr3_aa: ASSLDVRSSGNTIY

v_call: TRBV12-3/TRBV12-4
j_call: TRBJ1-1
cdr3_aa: ASSSGQPNTEAF

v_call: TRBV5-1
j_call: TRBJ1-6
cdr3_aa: ASSGGQGGNSPLH

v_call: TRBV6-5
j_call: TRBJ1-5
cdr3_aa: ASRRDRNQPQH

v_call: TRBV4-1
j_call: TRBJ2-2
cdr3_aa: ASSLNWASGADTGELF

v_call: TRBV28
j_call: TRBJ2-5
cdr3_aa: ASSLSGMGVTQY